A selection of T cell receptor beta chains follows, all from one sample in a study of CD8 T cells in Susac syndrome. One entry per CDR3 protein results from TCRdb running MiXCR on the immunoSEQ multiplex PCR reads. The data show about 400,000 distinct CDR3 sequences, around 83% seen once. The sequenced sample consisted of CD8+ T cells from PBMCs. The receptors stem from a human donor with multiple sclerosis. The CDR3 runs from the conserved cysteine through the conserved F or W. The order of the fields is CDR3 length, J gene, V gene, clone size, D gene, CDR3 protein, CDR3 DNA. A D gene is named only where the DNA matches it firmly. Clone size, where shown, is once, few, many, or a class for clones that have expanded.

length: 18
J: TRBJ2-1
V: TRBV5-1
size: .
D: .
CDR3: CASSLFQGIPGSYNEQFF
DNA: TGCGCCAGCAGCTTGTTCCAGGGTATTCCGGGGTCCTACAATGAGCAGTTCTTC

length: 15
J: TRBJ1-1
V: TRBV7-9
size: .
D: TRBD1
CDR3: CASSLGDREVTEAFF
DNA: TGTGCCAGCAGCTTAGGTGACAGGGAGGTCACTGAAGCTTTCTTT

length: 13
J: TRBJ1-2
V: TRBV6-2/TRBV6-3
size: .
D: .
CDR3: CASREQTTYGYTF
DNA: TGTGCCAGCAGGGAACAAACCACCTATGGCTACACCTTC

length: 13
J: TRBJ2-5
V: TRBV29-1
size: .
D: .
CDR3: CSVVVRGQETQYF
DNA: TGCAGCGTTGTTGTTAGGGGTCAAGAGACCCAGTACTTC

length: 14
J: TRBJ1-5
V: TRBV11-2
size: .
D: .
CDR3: CASRIRDGNQPQHF
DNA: TGTGCCAGCAGGATCCGGGACGGGAATCAGCCCCAGCATTTT

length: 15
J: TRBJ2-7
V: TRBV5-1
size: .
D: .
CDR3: CASSFTGFPGLEQYF
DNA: TGCGCCAGCAGCTTTACAGGGTTTCCTGGCCTCGAGCAGTACTTC

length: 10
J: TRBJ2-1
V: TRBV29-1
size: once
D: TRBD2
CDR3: CSATAGGEFF
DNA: TGCAGCGCTACAGCGGGAGGAGAGTTCTTC

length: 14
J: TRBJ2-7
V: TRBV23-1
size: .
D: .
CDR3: CASSQGQQDYEQYF
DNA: TGCGCCAGCAGTCAAGGACAGCAAGACTACGAGCAGTACTTC

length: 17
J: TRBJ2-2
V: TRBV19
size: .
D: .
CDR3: CASSINPETMNTGELFF
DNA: TGTGCCAGTAGTATTAATCCTGAGACAATGAACACCGGGGAGCTGTTTTTT

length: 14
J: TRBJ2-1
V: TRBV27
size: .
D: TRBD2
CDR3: CASVGGSAINEQFF
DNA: TGTGCCAGCGTAGGCGGGAGTGCGATCAATGAGCAGTTCTTC

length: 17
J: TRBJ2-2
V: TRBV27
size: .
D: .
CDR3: CASSPWGLRGQDGELFF
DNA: TGTGCCAGCAGCCCTTGGGGACTCCGGGGTCAGGACGGGGAGCTGTTTTTT

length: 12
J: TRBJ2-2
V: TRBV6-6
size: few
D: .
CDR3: CASSYITGELFF
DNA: TGTGCCAGCAGTTACATCACCGGGGAGCTGTTTTTT

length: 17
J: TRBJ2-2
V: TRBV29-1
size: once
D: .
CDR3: CSVEVGGEVVNTGELFF
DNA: TGCAGCGTTGAAGTTGGAGGGGAGGTAGTAAACACCGGGGAGCTGTTTTTT

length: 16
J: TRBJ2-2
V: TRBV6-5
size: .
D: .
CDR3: CASSYYSGPLPGELFF
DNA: TGTGCCAGCAGTTATTACTCCGGGCCACTCCCCGGGGAGCTGTTTTTT

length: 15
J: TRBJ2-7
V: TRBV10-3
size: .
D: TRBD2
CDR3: CAISESAGESYEQYF
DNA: TGTGCCATCAGTGAGTCGGCGGGAGAGAGCTACGAGCAGTACTTC

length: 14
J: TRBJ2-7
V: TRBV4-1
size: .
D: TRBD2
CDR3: CASSHSGGSYEQYF
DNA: TGCGCCAGCAGCCACTCGGGAGGCTCCTACGAGCAGTACTTC

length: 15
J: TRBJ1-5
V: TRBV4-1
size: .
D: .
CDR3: CASSQEPSSNQPQHF
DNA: TGCGCCAGCAGCCAAGAACCTAGTAGCAATCAGCCCCAGCATTTT